The 25 T cell receptor beta chains presented below share a single source sample, sequenced in a study of cytomegalovirus exposure and HLA in healthy donors. Use of 60 Vbeta and 13 Jbeta primers characterized the PCR. Produced via immunoSEQ multiplex PCR; TCRdb's table is partial and in-frame only. The sample lists approximately 150,000 clones; under 90% were seen once. Sequencing was performed on PBMCs. The receptor set was obtained from a man younger than 35 in good health and CMV-seronegative.

The rearrangement links TRBV5-6 to TRBJ1-2; 7 bases line up with TRBD1. This CDR3 comprises 12 residues. Losses at the gene ends were 4 bases for V and 8 bases for J; bases not matched to a gene: 5. The germline V gene has CDR1 SGHDT and CDR2 YYEEEE. This CDR3 reads CASSPQGFGYTF. Here the CDR3 DNA reads TGTGCCAGCAGCCCACAGGGGTTCGGCTACACCTTC. Full variable domain (rest looked up from reference TRBV5-6 and TRBJ1-2): DAGVTQSPTHLIKTRGQQVTLRCSPKSGHDTVSWYQQALGQGPQFIFQYYEEEERQRGNFPDRFSGHQFPNYSSELNVNALLLGDSALYLCASSPQGFGYTFGSGTRLTVV.

J is TRBJ2-4 and V is TRBV29-1, with 7 bases that match TRBD1. The germline CDR1 and CDR2 sequences are SQVTM and ANQGSEA. This CDR3 contains 13 residues. The junction had 9 bases not matched to a gene; V was cut back by 4 bases and J by 9 bases. CDR3 in DNA: TGCAGCGTTGTTGTGACAGGGCGGTTCATTCAGTACTTC. Residues: CSVVVTGRFIQYF.

The CDR3 nucleotides are TGTGCCAGCAGCGCTCTGAACACTGAAGCTTTCTTT. Its translation is CASSALNTEAFF. The V and J genes are TRBV9 and TRBJ1-1; D remains ambiguous. CDR3 length equals 12 residues. Trimming cost V 3 bases and J 0 bases, with 3 bases left between them. Germline V lookup: CDR1 SGDLS, CDR2 YYNGEE.

This chain joins TRBV5-8 and TRBJ2-7; no firm D call. Germline CDR1 and CDR2: SGHTS and YDEGEE. The CDR3 is made up of 12 amino acids. V was cut by 2 bases and J by 0 bases, with 3 bases left in between. CDR3 region: CASSFSSYEQYF. CDR3 sequence (DNA): TGTGCCAGCAGCTTTAGCTCCTACGAGCAGTACTTC.

The chain joins TRBV18 to TRBJ2-2; D remains ambiguous. The CDR3 spans 16 residues. Germline values: CDR1 KGHSH, CDR2 LQKENI. V lost 2 bases and J 6 bases, leaving 16 bases between the germline ends. The CDR3 reads CASSPLQPEPSGELFF. The CDR3 DNA reads as TGTGCCAGCTCACCATTACAGCCCGAACCTTCCGGGGAGCTGTTTTTT.

This chain connects TRBV28 to TRBJ1-4; D might be TRBD1 (5 bases). The V gene's germline CDR1 is MDHEN and CDR2 SYDVKM. CDR3 size: 15 residues. Deletions cut 6 bases from V and 4 bases from J, with 15 bases between. CDR3 DNA sequence: TGTGCCAGCAGCACGGGGGTCGGGTATAATGAAAAACTGTTTTTT. Translated, it gives CASSTGVGYNEKLFF. Filled out from reference TRBV28 and TRBJ1-4, the complete variable domain reads DVKVTQSSRYLVKRTGEKVFLECVQDMDHENMFWYRQDPGLGLRLIYFSYDVKMKEKGDIPEGYSVSREKKERFSLILESASTNQTSMYLCASSTGVGYNEKLFFGSGTQLSVL.

This clone was observed a single time. The chain is built from TRBV19 and TRBJ2-7, with 8 bases lining up with TRBD2. The CDR3 runs 15 residues. V lost 5 bases, J lost 2 bases, and 8 bases stayed unmatched. The V gene's germline CDR1 is LNHDA and CDR2 SQIVND (reference sequence). CDR3 loop: CASSPSGSETYEQYF. CDR3 in DNA: TGTGCCAGTAGTCCGAGCGGGAGTGAAACCTACGAGCAGTACTTC.

The chain uses TRBV6-6 and TRBJ2-1, with 9 bases identical to TRBD2. Germline CDR1 MNHNY, CDR2 SVGAGI (reference sequence). The CDR3 has 14 amino acids. V lost 0 bases, J lost 7 bases, and 1 base stayed unmatched. Written as DNA, the CDR3 is TGTGCCAGCAGTTACTCTAGCGGGAGTAATGAGCAGTTCTTC. It encodes CASSYSSGSNEQFF.

Comment on this clone: Different DNA sequences within this sample yield the same CDR3. The CDR3 nucleotides read TGCAGCGTAACTAGCGGGAGGGCAGGCGAGCAGTACTTC. It encodes CSVTSGRAGEQYF. The chain links TRBV29-1 to TRBJ2-7, with 13 bases aligning to TRBD2. Per the germline V gene, CDR1 is SQVTM and CDR2 is ANQGSEA. V was clipped by 6 bases and J by 6 bases; unmatched bases: 5. The CDR3 extends over 13 amino acids.

This clone occurred a few times. CDR3 protein: CASGLQGGNSPLHF. In nucleotides, the CDR3 is TGTGCCAGCGGTCTACAGGGTGGGAATTCACCCCTCCACTTT. The chain combines TRBV6-1 with TRBJ1-6; D is possibly TRBD1 (6 bases). The V end was cut by 8 bases, the J end by 7 bases, with 15 bases between. Germline assignment: CDR1 MNHNS and CDR2 SASEGT. CDR3 length: 14 residues.

This sequence joins TRBV6-6 and TRBJ1-2; TRBD1 is a possible D gene (5 bases). Per the germline V gene, CDR1 is MNHNY and CDR2 is SVGAGI (reference sequence). The CDR3 is made up of 14 amino acids. Trimming stripped 6 bases from V and 5 bases from J, with 16 bases between. This CDR3 reads CASRGGDGEYGYTF. Written as DNA, the CDR3 is TGTGCCAGCAGGGGAGGGGATGGAGAATATGGCTACACCTTC.

V gene TRBV6-5 combines with J gene TRBJ2-3, with TRBD2 as a possible D gene (6 bases). The V and J ends lost 9 bases and 10 bases respectively, with 14 bases between them. Germline values: CDR1 MNHEY, CDR2 SVGAGI. This CDR3 comprises 11 residues. CDR3 in amino acids: CASRRDGPQYF. DNA for the CDR3: TGTGCCAGTAGGAGGGACGGGCCGCAGTATTTT.

J is TRBJ2-1 and V is TRBV9, with 7 nucleotides matching TRBD2. This CDR3 spans 17 amino acids. Germline CDR1 is SGDLS and CDR2 is YYNGEE. V dropped 2 bases and J dropped 2; count of bases not matched to a gene: 10. CDR3: CASSVLGLQGPYNEQFF. The CDR3 DNA reads as TGTGCCAGCAGCGTTCTGGGACTACAAGGCCCCTACAATGAGCAGTTCTTC.

The J gene is TRBJ1-2, the V gene TRBV5-1, with D possibly TRBD1 on 5 matching bases. The CDR3 has 12 residues. V dropped 1 base and J dropped 8 bases, with 9 bases sitting between them. Germline V gene lookup returns CDR1 SGHRS and CDR2 YFSETQ. The CDR3 loop is CASSLSGFGYTF. The CDR3 DNA sequence: TGCGCCAGCAGCTTGTCAGGGTTCGGCTACACCTTC.

V is TRBV14 and J is TRBJ1-2; D may be TRBD1 (5 bases). V shed 1 base and J shed 5 bases, with 14 bases lying between them. CDR3 size: 15 residues. Germline V gives CDR1 SGHDN, CDR2 FVKESK. The CDR3 DNA reads TGTGCCAGCAGCCAAGGCCGGGGGGGAGGTTATGGCTACACCTTC. Translating it yields CASSQGRGGGYGYTF.

CDR3 in amino acids: CASSQLPSGGSPLHF. In DNA form, the CDR3 reads TGCGCCAGCAGCCAACTACCGAGCGGGGGTTCACCCCTCCACTTT. This chain uses TRBV4-3 with TRBJ1-6; D perhaps matches TRBD1 (5 bases). Per the germline V gene, CDR1 is LGHNA and CDR2 is YSLEER. The CDR3 runs to 15 residues. The ends were cut back, 2 bases at V and 9 bases at J, with 14 bases in the middle.

V is TRBV20-1 and J is TRBJ1-1; D may be TRBD1 (5 bases). Trimming took 4 bases from V and 11 from J, leaving 14 bases between them. The CDR3 has 11 amino acids. Germline V lookup: CDR1 DFQATT, CDR2 SNEGSKA (reference sequence). The CDR3 region is CSANSGTGAFF. Written as DNA, the CDR3 is TGCAGTGCTAATTCCGGGACTGGGGCTTTCTTT.

V gene TRBV15 combines with J gene TRBJ2-1; maybe TRBD1 (6 bases). The CDR3 is 16 residues long. Germline CDR1 LNHNV, CDR2 YYDKDF (reference sequence). V was trimmed by 3 bases and J by 2 bases, leaving 14 bases between them. The CDR3 DNA is TGTGCCACCAGCAGGTCCAAAGACAGGACCTACAATGAGCAGTTCTTC. It yields the protein CATSRSKDRTYNEQFF.

The chain is built from TRBV7-9 and TRBJ2-7, with 8 nucleotides matching TRBD2. From germline, CDR1 is SEHNR and CDR2 FQNEAQ (reference sequence). The V gene end was trimmed by 1 base and the J gene end by 3 bases; junction bases not matched to a gene: 14. The CDR3 has 18 amino acids. CDR3 in amino acids: CASSLESWREAPLYEQYF. CDR3 DNA sequence: TGTGCCAGCAGCTTAGAATCCTGGCGGGAGGCGCCCCTCTACGAGCAGTACTTC.

To note about this clone: Within the sample, other DNA sequences also encode this same CDR3. The CDR3 coding sequence is TGCGCCAGCAGCTTAAGGGAGGAGACCCAGTACTTC. Translation: CASSLREETQYF. This chain connects TRBV5-1 to TRBJ2-5; tentatively, D is TRBD2 (5 bases). The length of the CDR3 is 12 residues. Germline V CDR1 and CDR2: SGHRS, YFSETQ. V dropped 2 bases and J dropped 5 bases, with 7 bases sitting between them. The variable domain in full, with the rest retrieved from reference TRBV5-1 and TRBJ2-5, is KAGVTQTPRYLIKTRGQQVTLSCSPISGHRSVSWYQQTPGQGLQFLFEYFSETQRNKGNFPGRFSGRQFSNSRSEMNVSTLELGDSALYLCASSLREETQYFGPGTRLLVL.

This clone was recorded only once. The chain has TRBV6-5 and TRBJ2-1; 7 bases agree with TRBD1. J gave up 9 bases and V 4 bases, and 6 bases lay outside the gene matches. Germline V gives CDR1 MNHEY, CDR2 SVGAGI. The CDR3 consists of 13 residues. Here the CDR3 DNA reads TGTGCCAGCAGTTTCGGGACAGTCCCTGAGCAGTTCTTC. Residues: CASSFGTVPEQFF.

The CDR3 bases are TGTGCCAGCAGCCGAACGGGGGGGGACCCCTACGAGCAGTACTTC. Translation: CASSRTGGDPYEQYF. The V and J genes are TRBV2 and TRBJ2-7; the match to TRBD2 covers 8 bases. V shed 6 bases, J shed 2 bases, and the junction held 9 bases outside the gene matches. Per the germline V gene, CDR1 is SNHLY and CDR2 is FYNNEI. The length of the CDR3 is 15 residues.

This chain connects TRBV29-1 to TRBJ2-7; TRBD1 is a possible D gene (5 bases). Trimming shortened V by 4 bases and J by 1 base, and 11 bases separated the two germline ends. Germline V lookup: CDR1 SQVTM, CDR2 ANQGSEA. The CDR3 runs 13 residues. CDR3 amino acids: CSVATANSYEQYF. The DNA of the CDR3 is TGCAGCGTTGCGACAGCGAATTCCTACGAGCAGTACTTC.

The chain uses TRBV27 and TRBJ2-2; no clear D. The germline V gene encodes CDR1 MNHEY and CDR2 SMNVEV (reference sequence). The CDR3 is made up of 14 amino acids. With 10 bases removed from V and 3 bases from J, the gap between germline ends came to 15 bases. The CDR3 reads CATGEQIDTGELFF. CDR3 in DNA: TGTGCCACTGGAGAGCAAATTGACACCGGGGAGCTGTTTTTT.

The chain uses TRBV21-1 and TRBJ2-5; the D call of TRBD2 is as the table states it, not checked on the DNA. TRBV21-1 is described as a pseudogene. The CDR3 has 17 amino acids. CDR3 loop: CASSKPKSGDEIETQYF. CDR3 sequence (DNA): TGTGCCAGCAGCAAACCCAAGTCGGGGGATGAAATAGAGACCCAGTACTTC.